The present T cell receptor (beta chain) was sequenced within a study of CD8 T cells in ankylosing spondylitis (TCRdb year 2017). A note on the overall study: To find TCR variants linked to disease, the study profiled T cell receptor beta repertoires in ankylosing spondylitis patients and healthy donors. In total, the full study cohort was made up of 108 healthy donors and 20 to 25 ankylosing spondylitis patients. Peripheral blood was sampled, and synovial fluid was additionally collected from ankylosing spondylitis patients.

The sequencer was an Illumina HiSeq 2500. Quantitative 5'-RACE with molecular barcodes was the method used to prepare the TCR beta libraries. The published analysis was carried out like this. Disease-linked TCR variants were identified with a new computational method built on a probabilistic model of VDJ rearrangement. The public reads were quality trimmed at Q25 with fastp and then assembled into clones with MiXCR by TCRdb, keeping productive beta chains. All rows with the same CDR3 protein become a single entry with the most common DNA and genes. For this entry, the V and J calls and clone size follow TCRdb and not the study's own pipeline. This sample lists under 450,000 distinct CDR3 sequences; 20% were detected once. The biggest ten clones account for less than 15% of the sample. From its cysteine to its phenylalanine, the CDR3 spans 14 amino acids. The only DNA kept is the CDR3, 42 bases in frame from the first base. For CDR1 and CDR2, the germline V gene lists SGHTA and FQGNSA. At the junction V is shortened by 5 bases and J by 4 bases, with 15 bases in between.

Results the study describes overall, beyond this receptor: Some of the motif variants had been reported before in the synovial fluid and blood of reactive arthritis patients, a finding that suggests common disease-initiation mechanisms. The disease-linked clones were reported to be significantly enriched in matched synovial fluid samples from ankylosing spondylitis patients. A CD8+ phenotype was shown by the disease-linked clones, which were found at relatively low frequencies in peripheral blood. Blood from ankylosing spondylitis patients appeared to be characterized by a TCR beta motif composed of under 10 highly homologous amino acid variants.

Concerning this clonotype itself: Its antigen is not yet known. No base quality values were provided; no much bigger clone lies one nucleotide off.

The chain employs TRBV7-2 and TRBJ2-7; no D gene can be assigned with confidence. Material for sequencing was blood, either unsorted or a sorted T cell fraction (not recorded which). This sequence was found in a male donor with ankylosing spondylitis or in good health (not recorded which). The base sequence is TGTGCCAGCAGCCGTTATGGGTCAGGATACGAGCAGTACTTC. Translated, it gives CASSRYGSGYEQYF.